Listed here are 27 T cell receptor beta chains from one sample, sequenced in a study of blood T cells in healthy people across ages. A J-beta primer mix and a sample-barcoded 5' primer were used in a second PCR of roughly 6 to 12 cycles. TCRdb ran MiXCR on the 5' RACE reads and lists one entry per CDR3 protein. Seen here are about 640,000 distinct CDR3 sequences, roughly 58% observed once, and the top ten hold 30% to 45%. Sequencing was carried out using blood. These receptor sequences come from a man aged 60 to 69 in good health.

The chain's CDR3 is CASSFGDGEQFF. In DNA form, the CDR3 reads TGCGCCAGCAGCTTCGGGGATGGTGAGCAGTTCTTC. The V call is TRBV5-1, the J call TRBJ2-1; D possibly corresponds to TRBD2 (5 bases). There are 12 residues in the CDR3. The germline V gene has CDR1 SGHRS and CDR2 YFSETQ. Trimming removed 2 bases from V and 9 bases from J, with 9 bases in between.

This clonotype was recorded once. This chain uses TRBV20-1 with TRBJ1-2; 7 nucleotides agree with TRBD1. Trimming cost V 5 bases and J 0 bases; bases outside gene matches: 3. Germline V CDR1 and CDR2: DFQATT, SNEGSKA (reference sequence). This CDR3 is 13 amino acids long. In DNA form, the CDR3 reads TGCAGTGCTCGACAGGGTTCTAACTATGGCTACACCTTC. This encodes CSARQGSNYGYTF.

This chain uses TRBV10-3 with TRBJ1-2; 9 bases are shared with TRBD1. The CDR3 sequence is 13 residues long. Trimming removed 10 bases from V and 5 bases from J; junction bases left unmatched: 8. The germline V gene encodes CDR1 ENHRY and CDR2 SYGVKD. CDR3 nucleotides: TGTGCCACCCGGACAGGGGTCGAGTATGGCTACACCTTC. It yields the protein CATRTGVEYGYTF.

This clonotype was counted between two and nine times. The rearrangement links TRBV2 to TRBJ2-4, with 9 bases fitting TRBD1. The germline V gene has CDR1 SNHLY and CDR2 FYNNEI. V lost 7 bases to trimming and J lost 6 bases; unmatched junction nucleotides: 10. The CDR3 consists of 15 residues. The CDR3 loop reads CASKVTGTGSNIQYF. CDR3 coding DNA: TGTGCCAGCAAGGTCACTGGGACAGGGTCAAACATTCAGTACTTC.

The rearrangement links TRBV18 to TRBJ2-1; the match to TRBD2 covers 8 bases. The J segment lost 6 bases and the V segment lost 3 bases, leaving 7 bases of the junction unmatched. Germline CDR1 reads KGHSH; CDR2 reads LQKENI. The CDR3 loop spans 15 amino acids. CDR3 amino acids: CASSPAAGGFNEQFF. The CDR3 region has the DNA TGTGCCAGCTCACCTGCGGCGGGGGGCTTCAATGAGCAGTTCTTC. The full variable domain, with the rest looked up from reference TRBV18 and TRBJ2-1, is NAGVMQNPRHLVRRRGQEARLRCSPMKGHSHVYWYRQLPEEGLKFMVYLQKENIIDESGMPKERFSAEFPKEGPSILRIQQVVRGDSAAYFCASSPAAGGFNEQFFGPGTRLTVL.

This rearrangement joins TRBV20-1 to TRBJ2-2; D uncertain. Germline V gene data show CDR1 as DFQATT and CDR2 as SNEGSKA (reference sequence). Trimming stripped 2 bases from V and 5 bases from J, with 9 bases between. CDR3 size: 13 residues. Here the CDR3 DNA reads TGCAGTGCTAGATACGGCTTAACCGGGGAGCTGTTTTTT. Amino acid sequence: CSARYGLTGELFF.

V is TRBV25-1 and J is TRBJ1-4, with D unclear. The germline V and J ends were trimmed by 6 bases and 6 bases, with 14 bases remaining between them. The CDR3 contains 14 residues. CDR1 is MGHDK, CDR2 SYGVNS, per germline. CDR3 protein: CASSQTDRDEKLFF. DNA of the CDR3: TGTGCCAGCAGCCAGACTGACCGAGATGAAAAACTGTTTTTT.

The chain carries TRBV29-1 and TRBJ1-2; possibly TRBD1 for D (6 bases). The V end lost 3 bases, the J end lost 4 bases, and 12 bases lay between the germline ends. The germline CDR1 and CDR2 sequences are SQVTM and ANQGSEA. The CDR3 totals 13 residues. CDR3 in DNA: TGCAGCGTTGACAGGGGAGGGTTCTATGGCTACACCTTC. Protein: CSVDRGGFYGYTF.

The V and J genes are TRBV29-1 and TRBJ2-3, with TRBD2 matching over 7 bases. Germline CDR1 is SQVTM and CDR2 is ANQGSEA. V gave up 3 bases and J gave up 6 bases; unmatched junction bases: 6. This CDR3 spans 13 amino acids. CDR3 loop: CSVDPGGQDTQYF. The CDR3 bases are TGCAGCGTTGACCCGGGGGGTCAGGATACGCAGTATTTT.

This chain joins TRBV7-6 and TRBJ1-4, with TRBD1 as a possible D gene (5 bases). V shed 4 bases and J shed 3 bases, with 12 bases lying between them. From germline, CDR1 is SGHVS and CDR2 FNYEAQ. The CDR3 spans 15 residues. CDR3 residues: CASSSGRLPNEKLFF. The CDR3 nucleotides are TGTGCCAGCAGCTCGGGACGGCTGCCTAATGAAAAACTGTTTTTT.

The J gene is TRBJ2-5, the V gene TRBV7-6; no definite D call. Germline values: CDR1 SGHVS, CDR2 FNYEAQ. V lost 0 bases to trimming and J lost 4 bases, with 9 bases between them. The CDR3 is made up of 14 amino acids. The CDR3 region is CASSLAFGLETQYF. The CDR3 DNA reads TGTGCCAGCAGCTTAGCCTTCGGGCTAGAGACCCAGTACTTC.

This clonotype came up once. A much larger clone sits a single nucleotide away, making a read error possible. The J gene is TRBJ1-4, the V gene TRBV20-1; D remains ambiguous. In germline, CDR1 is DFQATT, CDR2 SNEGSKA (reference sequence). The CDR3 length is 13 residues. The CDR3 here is CSARGGPNERLFF. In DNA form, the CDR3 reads TGCAGTGCTAGAGGCGGTCCTAATGAAAGACTGTTTTTT.

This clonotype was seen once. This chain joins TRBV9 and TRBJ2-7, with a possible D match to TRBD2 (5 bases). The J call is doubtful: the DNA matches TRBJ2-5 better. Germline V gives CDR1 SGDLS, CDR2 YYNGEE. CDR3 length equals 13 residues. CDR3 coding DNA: TGTGCCAGCAGCGAATACGACGAGGGGACCCAGTACTTC. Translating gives CASSEYDEGTQYF.

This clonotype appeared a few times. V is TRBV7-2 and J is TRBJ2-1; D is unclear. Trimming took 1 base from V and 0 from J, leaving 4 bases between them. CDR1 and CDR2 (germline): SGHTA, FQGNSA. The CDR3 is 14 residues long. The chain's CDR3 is CASSLGYSYNEQFF. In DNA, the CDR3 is TGTGCCAGCAGCTTAGGGTACTCCTACAATGAGCAGTTCTTC.

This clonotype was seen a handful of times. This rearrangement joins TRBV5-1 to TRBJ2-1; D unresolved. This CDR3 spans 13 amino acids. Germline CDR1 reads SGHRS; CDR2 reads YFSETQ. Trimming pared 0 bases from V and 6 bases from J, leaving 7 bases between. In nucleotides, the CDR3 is TGCGCCAGCAGCTTGGGGGTGTCCAATGAGCAGTTCTTC. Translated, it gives CASSLGVSNEQFF.

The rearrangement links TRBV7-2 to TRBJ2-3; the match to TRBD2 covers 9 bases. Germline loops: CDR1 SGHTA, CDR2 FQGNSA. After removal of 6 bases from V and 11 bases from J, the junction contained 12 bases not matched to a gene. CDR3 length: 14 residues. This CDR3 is CASSSRLAGSEQYF. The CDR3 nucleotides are TGTGCCAGCAGTTCCCGGCTAGCGGGGTCTGAGCAGTATTTT.

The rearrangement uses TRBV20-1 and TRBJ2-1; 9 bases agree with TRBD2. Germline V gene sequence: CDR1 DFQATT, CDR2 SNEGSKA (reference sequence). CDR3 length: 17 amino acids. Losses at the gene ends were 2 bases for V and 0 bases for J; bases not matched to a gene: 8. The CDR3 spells CSARLASGDVSYNEQFF. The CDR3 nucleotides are TGCAGTGCTAGATTGGCTAGCGGGGACGTCTCCTACAATGAGCAGTTCTTC.

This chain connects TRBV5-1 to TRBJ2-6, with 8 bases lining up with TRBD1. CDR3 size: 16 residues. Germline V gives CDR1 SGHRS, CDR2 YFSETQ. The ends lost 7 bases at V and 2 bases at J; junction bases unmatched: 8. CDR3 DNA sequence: TGCGCCAGCGCGCATACACAGGGGGCTGGGGCCAACGTCCTGACTTTC. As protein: CASAHTQGAGANVLTF.

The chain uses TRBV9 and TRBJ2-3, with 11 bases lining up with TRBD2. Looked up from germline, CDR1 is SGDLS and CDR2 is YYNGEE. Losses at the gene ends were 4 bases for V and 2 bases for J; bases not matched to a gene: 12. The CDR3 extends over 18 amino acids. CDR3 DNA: TGTGCCAGCAGCCCCTTTCGATCTAGCGGGGGGAACACAGATACGCAGTATTTT. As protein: CASSPFRSSGGNTDTQYF.

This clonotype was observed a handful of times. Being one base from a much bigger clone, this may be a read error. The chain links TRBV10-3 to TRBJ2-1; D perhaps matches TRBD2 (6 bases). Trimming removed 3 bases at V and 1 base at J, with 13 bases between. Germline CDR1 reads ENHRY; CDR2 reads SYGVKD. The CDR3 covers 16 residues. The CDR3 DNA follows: TGTGCCATCAGTGACGGCGTCCGGGGGTCCTACAATGAGCAGTTCTTC. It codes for CAISDGVRGSYNEQFF.

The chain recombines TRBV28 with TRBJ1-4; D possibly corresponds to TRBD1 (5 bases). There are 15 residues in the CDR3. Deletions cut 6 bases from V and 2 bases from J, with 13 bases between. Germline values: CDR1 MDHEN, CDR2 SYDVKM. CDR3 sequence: CASRQQVWTNEKLFF. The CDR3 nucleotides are TGTGCCAGCAGACAACAGGTTTGGACTAATGAAAAACTGTTTTTT.

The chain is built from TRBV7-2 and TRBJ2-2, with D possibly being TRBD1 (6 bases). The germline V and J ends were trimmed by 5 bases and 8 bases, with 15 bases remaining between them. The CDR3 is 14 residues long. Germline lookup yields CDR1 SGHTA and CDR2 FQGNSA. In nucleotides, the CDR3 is TGTGCCAGCAGCCCAGGGACACGAGCAGGGGAGCTGTTTTTT. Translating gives CASSPGTRAGELFF.

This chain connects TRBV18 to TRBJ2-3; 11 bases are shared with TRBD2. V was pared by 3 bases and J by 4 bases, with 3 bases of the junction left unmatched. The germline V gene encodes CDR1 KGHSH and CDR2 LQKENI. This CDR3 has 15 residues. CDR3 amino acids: CASSPSGGGPDTQYF. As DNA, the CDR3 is TGTGCCAGCTCACCTAGCGGGGGGGGGCCAGATACGCAGTATTTT.

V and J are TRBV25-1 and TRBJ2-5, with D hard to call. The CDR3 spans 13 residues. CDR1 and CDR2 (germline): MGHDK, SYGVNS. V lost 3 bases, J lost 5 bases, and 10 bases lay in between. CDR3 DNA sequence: TGTGCCAGCAGTGACGCCAGCGAGGAGACCCAGTACTTC. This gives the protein CASSDASEETQYF.

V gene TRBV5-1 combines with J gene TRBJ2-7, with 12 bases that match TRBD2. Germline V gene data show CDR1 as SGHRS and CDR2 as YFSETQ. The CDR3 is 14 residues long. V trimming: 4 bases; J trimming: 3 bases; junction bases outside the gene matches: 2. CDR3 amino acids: CASSATSGGYEQYF. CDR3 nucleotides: TGCGCCAGCAGCGCGACTAGCGGGGGCTACGAGCAGTACTTC.

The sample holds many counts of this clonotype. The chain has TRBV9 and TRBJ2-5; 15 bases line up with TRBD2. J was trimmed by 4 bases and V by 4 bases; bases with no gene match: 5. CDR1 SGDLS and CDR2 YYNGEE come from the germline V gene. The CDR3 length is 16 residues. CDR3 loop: CASSTPGLAGGETQYF. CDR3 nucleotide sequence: TGTGCCAGCAGCACACCGGGACTAGCGGGGGGAGAGACCCAGTACTTC.

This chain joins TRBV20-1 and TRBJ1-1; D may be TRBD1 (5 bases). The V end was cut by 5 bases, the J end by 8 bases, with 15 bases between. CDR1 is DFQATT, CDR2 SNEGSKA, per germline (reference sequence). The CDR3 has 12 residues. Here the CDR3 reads CSASHVTDEAFF. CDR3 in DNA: TGCAGTGCTTCCCACGTGACAGACGAAGCTTTCTTT.